The present T cell receptor (beta chain) was sequenced within a study of cytomegalovirus exposure and HLA in healthy donors. Regarding the study as a whole: Analyses of presence and absence presupposed an approximately uniform sequencing depth across donors. Sequencing probably produced one cluster of sequence variants that were highly shared. The only immune exposure information that was available was CMV serostatus.

Donors showed nominal health when sampled, although they likely had unrecorded immune exposures. 13 Jbeta primers and 60 Vbeta primers were used for the PCR. Here immunoSEQ multiplex PCR was the method, and the copy in TCRdb shows in-frame clones only, minus some. Of some 140,000 clones listed, around 79% are singletons. This CDR3 spans 15 amino acids. Germline V gene data show CDR1 as SGHTA and CDR2 as FQGTGA. V was shortened by 2 bases and J by 5 bases, with 15 bases between the two germline ends. To note about this clone: The target antigen is unknown.

Sequenced input: PBMCs. The chain has TRBV7-3 and TRBJ1-2; D possibly corresponds to TRBD1 (6 bases). This sequence was found in a female donor in good health and CMV-seronegative. Here the CDR3 reads CASSLGGSSSYGYTF. In DNA, the CDR3 is TGTGCCAGCAGCTTAGGGGGCAGTTCCTCGTATGGCTACACCTTC.